The 32 T cell receptor beta chains listed next were all sequenced from one sample in a study of T cells in Graves' hyperthyroidism and ophthalmopathy. Amplification of TCR beta CDR3 regions used RNA as the template. First-round RT-PCR of the TCR CDR3 relied on the HTBI primer set. TCRdb fed the multiplex PCR reads into MiXCR, producing one record per CDR3 protein. The sample includes around 690,000 distinct CDR3 sequences, less than 25% of them seen just once. The sample consisted of blood. All receptors come from a man under 40 with Graves' ophthalmopathy.

This clonotype was seen more than once but under ten times. This chain connects TRBV6-1 to TRBJ2-2; 11 bases align to TRBD2. The CDR3 length is 17 residues. Unmatched junction bases numbered 12, after V lost 5 bases and J lost 7 bases. CDR1 is MNHNS, CDR2 SASEGT, per germline. The CDR3 sequence is CASSRDSLAGGDGELFF. The CDR3 nucleotides read TGTGCCAGCAGTAGAGATAGTCTAGCGGGAGGCGACGGGGAGCTGTTTTTT.

Worth noting for this clonotype: Compared with germline, one end of the junction differs, possibly owing to a read error. J is TRBJ2-7 and V is TRBV11-2; D remains ambiguous. The germline gives CDR1 SGHAT, CDR2 FQNNGV. This CDR3 is built from 11 residues. This CDR3 reads CASSLRYEKYF. DNA of the CDR3: TGTGCCAGCAGCCTAAGGTACGAGAAGTACTTC.

The chain has TRBV20-1 and TRBJ2-3; D gene ambiguous. With 1 base removed from V and 1 base from J, the gap between germline ends came to 9 bases. This CDR3 spans 14 amino acids. Germline values: CDR1 DFQATT, CDR2 SNEGSKA (reference sequence). CDR3 residues: CSARVIAGTDTQYF. Written as DNA, the CDR3 is TGCAGTGCTAGAGTAATTGCGGGCACAGATACGCAGTATTTT.

This clonotype has ten or more counts. V gene TRBV9 combines with J gene TRBJ2-1; D might be TRBD1 or TRBD2, each matching 5 bases. CDR3 length equals 14 residues. V was trimmed by 0 bases and J by 8 bases, leaving 12 bases between them. The germline gives CDR1 SGDLS, CDR2 YYNGEE. The CDR3 reads CASSVDRMEDEQFF. The CDR3 DNA is TGTGCCAGCAGCGTAGACAGGATGGAGGATGAGCAGTTCTTC.

The chain couples TRBV5-1 to TRBJ2-3, with D perhaps matching TRBD2 (5 bases). CDR3 size: 16 residues. From germline, CDR1 is SGHRS and CDR2 YFSETQ. Trimming pared 7 bases from V and 6 bases from J, leaving 24 bases between. The CDR3 nucleotides read TGCGCCAGCGCAAGGGAGACCGGTACAAAAAAGGATACGCAGTATTTT. Its translation: CASARETGTKKDTQYF.

This clonotype has a count of ten or more. V and J are TRBV7-4 and TRBJ2-3; no firm D call. The ends were cut back, 6 bases at V and 6 bases at J, with 19 bases in the middle. Germline V gene sequence: CDR1 SGHVT, CDR2 SQSDAQ. The CDR3 has 15 residues. CDR3 residues: CASSYQWAISDTQYF. The DNA of the CDR3 is TGTGCCAGCAGTTACCAATGGGCGATATCCGATACGCAGTATTTT.

This clonotype was counted ten times or more. This chain links TRBV5-1 with TRBJ2-1; 12 nucleotides match TRBD1. The CDR3 is made up of 15 amino acids. CDR1 is SGHRS, CDR2 YFSETQ, per germline. After removal of 4 bases from V and 9 bases from J, the junction contained 8 bases not matched to a gene. The CDR3 bases are TGCGCCAGCAGCCATCGGGACAGGGGGCGAGGTGAGCAGTTCTTC. The encoded protein is CASSHRDRGRGEQFF.

The V gene is TRBV7-9, the J gene TRBJ1-1; possible D gene TRBD1, 5 bases. Trimming removed 10 bases at V and 0 bases at J, with 9 bases between. Germline CDR1 reads SEHNR; CDR2 reads FQNEAQ (reference sequence). The CDR3 has 12 residues. For the CDR3, the DNA is TGTGCCAACGACAGAATGAACACTGAAGCTTTCTTT. This translates into CANDRMNTEAFF.

At least ten counts were recorded for this clonotype. The V and J genes are TRBV11-2 and TRBJ2-7; D remains unclear. The CDR3 contains 12 residues. V gave up 1 base and J gave up 3 bases, with 4 bases separating them. Germline values: CDR1 SGHAT, CDR2 FQNNGV. For the CDR3, the DNA is TGTGCCAGCAGCTTAGTCGACTACGAGCAGTACTTC. Residues: CASSLVDYEQYF.

At least ten counts were recorded for this clonotype. The CDR3 reads CASSYLSWGGTDTQYF. The CDR3 DNA sequence: TGTGCCAGCAGTTACCTCTCCTGGGGAGGCACAGATACGCAGTATTTT. This chain links TRBV6-2 or TRBV6-3 with TRBJ2-3, with a weak D call TRBD2 (5 bases). The CDR3 has 16 residues. Germline loops: CDR1 MNHEY, CDR2 SVGEGT. Trimming removed 2 bases at V and 1 base at J, with 13 bases between.

CDR3 coding DNA: TGCAGCTTCCGGGACAACGTGCAGTACTTC. Protein product: CSFRDNVQYF. V is TRBV29-1 and J is TRBJ2-7, with D possibly TRBD1 on 6 matching bases. CDR1 and CDR2 from the germline V gene are SQVTM and ANQGSEA. CDR3 length: 10 amino acids. V shed 8 bases and J shed 9 bases, with 14 bases lying between them.

This clonotype was seen many times. V usage is TRBV20-1 and J usage is TRBJ1-1; the match to TRBD1 covers 10 bases. This CDR3 contains 17 residues. Looked up from germline, CDR1 is DFQATT and CDR2 is SNEGSKA (reference sequence). The V segment lost 6 bases and the J segment 3 bases; nucleotides outside the gene matches: 16. The DNA of the CDR3 is TGCAGTGCACCGCCGGGACAGGGGTATCCTACGGACACTGAAGCTTTCTTT. This sequence encodes CSAPPGQGYPTDTEAFF.

This clonotype has a count of ten or more. The rearrangement joins TRBV3-1 to TRBJ1-1; D is uncertain. The CDR3 runs 15 residues. Per the germline V gene, CDR1 is LGHDT and CDR2 is YNNKEL (reference sequence). V shed 1 base and J shed 1 base, with 10 bases lying between them. The CDR3 loop is CASSQGLVKNTEAFF. The DNA for the CDR3 is TGTGCCAGCAGCCAAGGGCTAGTGAAGAACACTGAAGCTTTCTTT.

This clonotype has more than one count but fewer than ten. This rearrangement joins TRBV4-1 to TRBJ2-5; D is perhaps TRBD2 (5 bases). With 4 bases removed from V and 2 bases from J, the gap between germline ends came to 17 bases. CDR3 length: 16 amino acids. Germline lookup yields CDR1 MGHRA and CDR2 YSYEKL. Written as DNA, the CDR3 is TGCGCCAGCAGCCGAGGACTCCCTGCCATACAAGAGACCCAGTACTTC. Its translation: CASSRGLPAIQETQYF.

This chain joins TRBV29-1 and TRBJ2-1, with 9 bases that match TRBD2. Germline V gene data show CDR1 as SQVTM and CDR2 as ANQGSEA. The CDR3 is 17 residues long. The V segment lost 1 base and the J segment 0 bases; nucleotides outside the gene matches: 7. CDR3 protein: CSVEGPRAGGSYNEQFF. The CDR3 bases are TGCAGCGTTGAAGGCCCCAGAGCGGGAGGCTCCTACAATGAGCAGTTCTTC.

The V call is TRBV9, the J call TRBJ2-7; D not resolved. Per the germline V gene, CDR1 is SGDLS and CDR2 is YYNGEE. The CDR3 contains 15 residues. V was trimmed by 0 bases and J by 5 bases, leaving 15 bases between them. The DNA of the CDR3 is TGTGCCAGCAGCGTAGCTACCTTGGGTTCCAACGAGCAGTACTTC. Translated: CASSVATLGSNEQYF.

This clonotype has a handful of counts. The rearrangement uses TRBV28 and TRBJ1-1; D remains ambiguous. V lost 3 bases and J lost 1, with 9 bases in between. The CDR3 runs to 14 residues. CDR1 and CDR2 from the germline V gene are MDHEN and SYDVKM. This CDR3 is CASSFIGWNTEAFF. The CDR3 DNA is TGTGCCAGCAGTTTTATTGGGTGGAACACTGAAGCTTTCTTT.

This clonotype was observed a handful of times. V usage is TRBV27 and J usage is TRBJ1-3; D is ambiguous. Germline V gene lookup returns CDR1 MNHEY and CDR2 SMNVEV (reference sequence). The ends were cut back, 10 bases at V and 0 bases at J, with 16 bases in the middle. The CDR3 sequence is 15 residues long. The CDR3 loop is CATAKDISSGNTIYF. CDR3 nucleotide sequence: TGTGCCACAGCGAAAGACATCAGCTCTGGAAACACCATATATTTT.

This clonotype was seen more than once but under ten times. The chain combines TRBV19 with TRBJ2-7; D may match TRBD1 or TRBD2 (6 bases each). The CDR3 has 13 amino acids. CDR1 is LNHDA, CDR2 SQIVND, per germline (reference sequence). With 7 bases removed from V and 4 bases from J, the gap between germline ends came to 14 bases. CDR3: CASKSRGQYEQYF. The CDR3 DNA reads as TGTGCCAGTAAATCCCGGGGGCAGTACGAGCAGTACTTC.

This clonotype has only a few counts. The rearrangement uses TRBV15 and TRBJ2-3; D is possibly TRBD1 or TRBD2 (5 bases each). The V end lost 3 bases, the J end lost 0 bases, and 22 bases lay between the germline ends. The CDR3 is 19 amino acids. Per germline, CDR1 LNHNV and CDR2 YYDKDF (reference sequence). CDR3 in DNA: TGTGCCACCAGCAGTCGAGGGGCTAGCATTCCACCTAGCACAGATACGCAGTATTTT. It encodes CATSSRGASIPPSTDTQYF.

This chain connects TRBV20-1 to TRBJ2-1; tentatively, D is TRBD1 (6 bases). Trimming removed 2 bases from V and 5 bases from J, with 13 bases in between. The CDR3 runs to 14 residues. The germline V gene has CDR1 DFQATT and CDR2 SNEGSKA (reference sequence). This chain's CDR3 is CSARRLYRDNEQFF. The CDR3 DNA follows: TGCAGTGCTAGAAGGTTGTACAGGGACAATGAGCAGTTCTTC.

The rearrangement joins TRBV2 to TRBJ2-7, with 8 bases matching TRBD2. The CDR3 has 13 amino acids. Germline trimming cut 9 bases from V and 2 bases from J; bases unmatched to any gene: 6. Germline CDR1 is SNHLY and CDR2 is FYNNEI. The CDR3 nucleotides are TGTGCCAGGGGGACTAGTCCTACCTACGAGCAGTACTTC. Encoded protein: CARGTSPTYEQYF.

The chain uses TRBV6-1 and TRBJ1-5; D ambiguous. V lost 4 bases and J lost 1, with 11 bases in between. The CDR3 runs to 15 residues. In germline, CDR1 is MNHNS, CDR2 SASEGT. The CDR3 loop is CASSVNIQSNQPQHF. The CDR3 nucleotides read TGTGCCAGCAGTGTAAATATCCAGAGCAATCAGCCCCAGCATTTT.

A few counts support this clonotype. This chain connects TRBV2 to TRBJ2-4; D gene uncertain. Germline V gene lookup returns CDR1 SNHLY and CDR2 FYNNEI. The ends were cut back, 2 bases at V and 8 bases at J, with 13 bases in the middle. This CDR3 comprises 14 residues. The CDR3 protein is CASSESPRPDIQYF. The CDR3 DNA sequence: TGTGCCAGCAGTGAATCACCGCGGCCGGACATTCAGTACTTC.

V and J are TRBV7-8 and TRBJ1-4, with 8 bases aligning to TRBD1. Per germline, CDR1 SGHVS and CDR2 FQNEAQ. V gave up 4 bases and J gave up 0 bases; unmatched junction bases: 7. The CDR3 is 17 residues long. The CDR3 spells CASSSDRGVATNEKLFF. CDR3 nucleotide sequence: TGTGCCAGCAGCTCCGACAGGGGAGTTGCAACTAATGAAAAACTGTTTTTT. The full variable domain, rest sourced from reference TRBV7-8 and TRBJ1-4, is GAGVSQSPRYKVAKRGQDVALRCDPISGHVSLFWYQQALGQGPEFLTYFQNEAQLDKSGLPSDRFFAERPEGSVSTLKIQRTQQEDSAVYLCASSSDRGVATNEKLFFGSGTQLSVL.

This sequence joins TRBV6-1 and TRBJ2-2; 7 nucleotides align to TRBD2. V dropped 7 bases and J dropped 8; count of bases not matched to a gene: 13. CDR1 and CDR2 (germline): MNHNS, SASEGT. The CDR3 is made up of 15 amino acids. CDR3: CASTRERAGTGELFF. The CDR3 nucleotides are TGTGCCAGCACGCGGGAGCGAGCGGGGACTGGGGAGCTGTTTTTT.

The gene calls are TRBV7-2 and TRBJ2-7; 9 nucleotides match TRBD2. Germline lookup yields CDR1 SGHTA and CDR2 FQGNSA. The CDR3 spans 18 residues. With V trimmed by 3 bases and J by 0 bases, 12 bases remained unmatched. The CDR3 bases are TGTGCCAGCAGCTTTCCTGGGGGAGCGGGAGGATTCTCCTACGAGCAGTACTTC. Translation gives CASSFPGGAGGFSYEQYF.

This clonotype showed up just once. This may arise from a read error, as a much more abundant clone is one base away. The chain uses TRBV2 and TRBJ2-1; 7 bases match TRBD1. CDR1 is SNHLY, CDR2 FYNNEI, per germline. The CDR3 length is 13 residues. V lost 4 bases to trimming and J lost 6 bases; unmatched junction nucleotides: 3. CDR3: CASSGDRCNEQFF. CDR3 nucleotide sequence: TGTGCCAGCAGTGGGGACAGATGCAATGAGCAGTTCTTC. The whole variable domain, remainder taken from reference TRBV2 and TRBJ2-1, is EPEVTQTPSHQVTQMGQEVILRCVPISNHLYFYWYRQILGQKVEFLVSFYNNEISEKSEIFDDQFSVERPDGSNFTLKIRSTKLEDSAMYFCASSGDRCNEQFFGPGTRLTVL.

The J gene is TRBJ1-3, the V gene TRBV3-1, with no clear D. CDR1 is LGHDT, CDR2 YNNKEL, per germline (reference sequence). Deletions cut 5 bases from V and 0 bases from J, with 11 bases between. The CDR3 is 15 amino acids. CDR3 sequence: CASSLRGNSGNTIYF. In nucleotides, the CDR3 is TGTGCCAGCAGCTTACGGGGTAACTCTGGAAACACCATATATTTT.

V gene TRBV24-1 combines with J gene TRBJ1-1, with D maybe TRBD1 (6 bases). The CDR3 length is 15 residues. Trimming left V 4 bases short and J 4 bases short, with 15 bases between. Germline-derived CDR1 and CDR2 are KGHDR and SFDVKD. The CDR3: CATSDAGTGITEAFF. CDR3 nucleotides: TGTGCCACCAGTGACGCGGGTACAGGGATCACTGAAGCTTTCTTT.

This clonotype was counted at least ten times. The chain is built from TRBV11-2 and TRBJ2-7, with TRBD2 matching 13 bases. With 6 bases clipped from V and 2 bases from J, the junction kept 7 bases outside the gene matches. The CDR3 extends over 16 amino acids. CDR1 is SGHAT, CDR2 FQNNGV, per germline. CDR3 sequence (DNA): TGTGCCAGCAGACGTACTAGCGGGAGGGGTACCTACGAGCAGTACTTC. It codes for CASRRTSGRGTYEQYF.

The V call is TRBV5-1, the J call TRBJ2-1, with 10 bases fitting TRBD2. The CDR3 contains 18 residues. V trimming: 4 bases; J trimming: 1 base; junction bases outside the gene matches: 11. Germline CDR1 SGHRS, CDR2 YFSETQ. The DNA for the CDR3 is TGCGCCAGCAGCCGAGCGGGAGGGCCGGCGGAGTCCTACAATGAGCAGTTCTTC. This translates into CASSRAGGPAESYNEQFF.